These 24 T cell receptor beta chains were all obtained from the same sample, sequenced in a study of post-analysis software for immune sequencing data. Study conclusions and caveats: About 5 TRBV segments occurring more often in patients than controls included TRBV5-6, TRBV5-1 and TRBV20-1.

What these receptors recognize is not known. Unique molecular identifiers tagged the TCR beta cDNA libraries. TCRdb ran MiXCR on the PCR reads and lists one entry per CDR3 protein. Of about 570,000 distinct CDR3 sequences listed, 30% to 40% were seen once; the top ten hold 5% to 6%. The source material was blood. These receptors came from a girl younger than 18 with multiple sclerosis.

The rearrangement joins TRBV11-3 to TRBJ2-2; possible D gene TRBD2, 5 bases. CDR1 and CDR2 (germline): SGHNT, YENEEA. The V end lost 4 bases, the J end lost 4 bases, and 10 bases lay between the germline ends. The CDR3 is made up of 14 amino acids. The DNA of the CDR3 is TGTGCCAGCAGCTCTTGGACTTCCACCGGGGAGCTGTTTTTT. Protein product: CASSSWTSTGELFF.

This clonotype was seen more than once but under ten times. The rearrangement uses TRBV2 and TRBJ2-2; D possibly matches TRBD1 or TRBD2 (5 bases each). Trimming cost V 4 bases and J 4 bases, with 13 bases left between them. Germline CDR1 is SNHLY and CDR2 is FYNNEI. This CDR3 is built from 15 residues. CDR3 nucleotides: TGTGCCAGCAGTGTATACACCGGGGCCACCGGGGAGCTGTTTTTT. It is translated as CASSVYTGATGELFF.

This sequence joins TRBV7-2 and TRBJ2-1; TRBD2 aligns across 13 bases. CDR3 length equals 20 residues. Germline values: CDR1 SGHTA, CDR2 FQGNSA. V lost 5 bases, J lost 10 bases, and 23 bases stayed unmatched. The CDR3 DNA follows: TGTGCCAGCAGCCCCAGACTAGCGGGGGGTATTGGCGGACGGTTGGTCGAGCAGTTCTTC. Translating it yields CASSPRLAGGIGGRLVEQFF.

This clonotype was counted ten times or more. The CDR3 sequence is CSVGLAGRSYEQYF. CDR3 nucleotides: TGCAGCGTCGGACTAGCGGGGCGATCCTACGAGCAGTACTTC. The chain recombines TRBV29-1 with TRBJ2-7; 12 bases line up with TRBD2. Per germline, CDR1 SQVTM and CDR2 ANQGSEA. J lost 1 base, V lost 6 bases, and 4 bases had no gene match. The CDR3 has 14 amino acids.

This clonotype occurred a few times. The chain recombines TRBV7-8 with TRBJ2-3; TRBD1 might be the D (5 bases). In germline, CDR1 is SGHVS, CDR2 FQNEAQ. This CDR3 has 21 amino acids. Deletions cut 1 base from V and 2 bases from J, with 28 bases between. CDR3: CASSLVIGGQGRSVDTDTQYF. The DNA of the CDR3 is TGTGCCAGCAGCTTAGTCATTGGTGGGCAGGGAAGGTCCGTGGACACAGATACGCAGTATTTT.

This clonotype was detected a few times. The chain is built from TRBV15 and TRBJ2-3; TRBD2 agrees at 7 bases. CDR3 length equals 15 residues. Germline CDR1 and CDR2: LNHNV and YYDKDF (reference sequence). V shed 1 base, J shed 1 base, and the junction held 2 bases outside the gene matches. The CDR3: CATSRVGRGTDTQYF. DNA of the CDR3: TGTGCCACCAGCAGAGTGGGGAGGGGCACAGATACGCAGTATTTT.

The rearrangement links TRBV11-2 to TRBJ2-1; D not resolved. This CDR3 has 12 residues. CDR1 is SGHAT and CDR2 is FQNNGV in the germline V gene. The V and J ends lost 1 base and 10 bases respectively, with 8 bases between them. The CDR3 loop reads CASSLGAIEQFF. Here the CDR3 DNA reads TGTGCCAGCAGCTTAGGAGCAATCGAGCAGTTCTTC.

The rearrangement joins TRBV20-1 to TRBJ2-4; 16 nucleotides line up with TRBD2. The J call may be in error: the DNA end matches TRBJ2-5 better. The CDR3 covers 17 residues. The germline CDR1 and CDR2 sequences are DFQATT and SNEGSKA (reference sequence). The CDR3 region has the DNA TGCAGTGCTACCATAGGGACTAGCGGGGGGGTCGAAGAGACCCAGTACTTC. As protein: CSATIGTSGGVEETQYF.

The chain recombines TRBV7-2 with TRBJ2-2; maybe TRBD2 (5 bases). Germline CDR1 reads SGHTA; CDR2 reads FQGNSA. CDR3 length: 14 residues. V was shortened by 3 bases and J by 3 bases, with 8 bases between the two germline ends. CDR3 in amino acids: CASSFSGYTGELFF. CDR3 in DNA: TGTGCCAGCAGCTTTTCGGGGTACACCGGGGAGCTGTTTTTT.

The J gene is TRBJ2-4, the V gene TRBV13; maybe TRBD2 (5 bases). Trimming cost V 5 bases and J 7 bases, with 18 bases left between them. The CDR3 is 15 residues long. Germline loops: CDR1 PRHDT, CDR2 FYEKMQ (reference sequence). The CDR3 protein is CASSATLAGVNIQYF. The CDR3 coding sequence is TGTGCCAGCAGCGCTACTCTAGCCGGGGTGAACATTCAGTACTTC.

There are many counts of this clonotype. This chain links TRBV20-1 with TRBJ2-4; D not certain. The germline CDR1 and CDR2 sequences are DFQATT and SNEGSKA (reference sequence). The CDR3 extends over 13 amino acids. With 5 bases removed from V and 1 base from J, the gap between germline ends came to 9 bases. The CDR3 DNA is TGCAGTGCTGCATTCGCGGCCAAAAACATTCAGTACTTC. Translated: CSAAFAAKNIQYF.

The chain links TRBV6-1 to TRBJ1-1, with D uncertain. V was cut by 9 bases and J by 0 bases, with 11 bases left in between. This CDR3 region has 13 residues. Per the germline V gene, CDR1 is MNHNS and CDR2 is SASEGT. The DNA for the CDR3 is TGTGCCAGTCGGTACGGGCTGAACACTGAAGCTTTCTTT. It codes for CASRYGLNTEAFF.

This clonotype was seen a few times. CDR3 protein: CASSLQLSTDTQYF. The CDR3 DNA follows: TGTGCCAGCAGCCTCCAGCTAAGCACAGATACGCAGTATTTT. The rearrangement links TRBV27 to TRBJ2-3, with D uncertain. Trimming stripped 6 bases from V and 0 bases from J, with 10 bases between. CDR3 length: 14 amino acids. Germline V gives CDR1 MNHEY, CDR2 SMNVEV (reference sequence).

This clonotype was seen more than once but under ten times. The rearrangement links TRBV10-3 to TRBJ2-7; a weak D match, TRBD2 (5 bases). This CDR3 contains 16 residues. Trimming shortened V by 2 bases and J by 2 bases, and 16 bases separated the two germline ends. The germline V gene has CDR1 ENHRY and CDR2 SYGVKD. In DNA form, the CDR3 reads TGTGCCATCAGTGAGAAGGGTCGGGGTTTGACCTACGAGCAGTACTTC. This translates into CAISEKGRGLTYEQYF.

The genes are TRBV6-1 and TRBJ2-6; no clear D gene. With 3 bases removed from V and 0 bases from J, the gap between germline ends came to 9 bases. From germline, CDR1 is MNHNS and CDR2 SASEGT. This CDR3 comprises 16 residues. This CDR3 is CASSDPSASGANVLTF. CDR3 in DNA: TGTGCCAGCAGTGACCCCTCTGCCTCTGGGGCCAACGTCCTGACTTTC.

CDR3 DNA sequence: TGTGCCAGCACCTTACCCGGGACAGGGATGAACACTGAAGCTTTCTTT. It is translated as CASTLPGTGMNTEAFF. The chain has TRBV28 and TRBJ1-1, with TRBD1 identical over 9 bases. The CDR3 has 16 residues. J gave up 0 bases and V 7 bases, and 9 bases lay outside the gene matches. Germline CDR1 reads MDHEN; CDR2 reads SYDVKM.

This chain uses TRBV15 with TRBJ2-5; possibly TRBD1 or TRBD2 for D (6 bases each). The CDR3 loop spans 14 amino acids. V was clipped by 7 bases and J by 7 bases, with 19 bases between them. From germline, CDR1 is LNHNV and CDR2 YYDKDF (reference sequence). CDR3 in DNA: TGTGCCACCACCGAGGGGGGTACCATGTTGACCCAGTACTTC. Protein sequence: CATTEGGTMLTQYF.

This clonotype occurred a few times. The chain combines TRBV6-1 with TRBJ2-5; 10 bases match TRBD1. Losses at the gene ends were 0 bases for V and 2 bases for J; bases not matched to a gene: 3. The germline V gene encodes CDR1 MNHNS and CDR2 SASEGT. The length of the CDR3 is 16 residues. The CDR3 reads CASSEAWTGGQETQYF. In nucleotides, the CDR3 is TGTGCCAGCAGTGAAGCTTGGACAGGGGGTCAAGAGACCCAGTACTTC.

This clonotype was counted between two and nine times. The chain has TRBV7-7 and TRBJ2-5; TRBD2 matches 14 bases. The CDR3 spans 17 residues. CDR1 is SSHAT and CDR2 is FNYEAQ in the germline V gene (reference sequence). V lost 5 bases, J lost 0 bases, and 5 bases stayed unmatched. CDR3 coding DNA: TGTGCCAGCAGCACGGGACTAGCGGGGGAGTACCAAGAGACCCAGTACTTC. Its translation is CASSTGLAGEYQETQYF.

The chain combines TRBV20-1 with TRBJ2-4; no reliable D call. The end of the DNA is better explained by TRBJ2-7, so the J call may be wrong. Germline CDR1 is DFQATT and CDR2 is SNEGSKA (reference sequence). The CDR3 loop spans 15 amino acids. The CDR3 spells CSARPVSKQGHEQYF. The CDR3 DNA reads TGCAGTGCCCGCCCCGTGTCGAAACAAGGACACGAGCAGTACTTC.

The chain recombines TRBV6-1 with TRBJ1-5; TRBD1 aligns across 7 bases. V lost 5 bases, J lost 5 bases, and 6 bases stayed unmatched. The V gene's germline CDR1 is MNHNS and CDR2 SASEGT. The CDR3 consists of 14 residues. The CDR3 loop reads CASSLRDRDQPQHF. The CDR3 coding sequence is TGTGCCAGCAGTCTCCGGGACAGAGATCAGCCCCAGCATTTT.

A few counts support this clonotype. The V gene is TRBV2, the J gene TRBJ1-2; D is undetermined. CDR3 length: 15 amino acids. CDR1 and CDR2 (germline): SNHLY, FYNNEI. The V end lost 5 bases, the J end lost 4 bases, and 17 bases lay between the germline ends. The CDR3 coding sequence is TGTGCCAGCAGTCAAACCCTGACCGTTACCTATGGCTACACCTTC. This codes for CASSQTLTVTYGYTF.

Only one count was recorded for this clonotype. The CDR3 loop reads CSAITSGGVSYNEQFF. The CDR3 bases are TGCAGTGCTATTACTAGCGGGGGGGTTTCCTACAATGAGCAGTTCTTC. The V gene is TRBV20-1, the J gene TRBJ2-1; 13 bases line up with TRBD2. J lost 1 base, V lost 4 bases, and 4 bases had no gene match. Germline V gene sequence: CDR1 DFQATT, CDR2 SNEGSKA (reference sequence). This CDR3 region has 16 residues.

This clonotype came up a few times. The gene calls are TRBV5-1 and TRBJ2-2; D uncertain. Germline V CDR1 and CDR2: SGHRS, YFSETQ. This CDR3 contains 14 residues. Deletions cut 2 bases from V and 0 bases from J, with 5 bases between. CDR3 region: CASSLQPNTGELFF. In DNA form, the CDR3 reads TGCGCCAGCAGCTTACAGCCGAACACCGGGGAGCTGTTTTTT.